The rows below give T cell receptor beta chains drawn from one sample of a study of beta chain features in type 1 diabetes. Method: immunoSEQ multiplex PCR; TCRdb's copy keeps in-frame clones and lacks some. The sample lists about 150,000 clones; about 8.7% were seen once. The specimen was central memory CD4+ T cells from blood. The receptors were gathered from a man between 18 and 35 years old in good health. The CDR3 runs from the conserved cysteine through the conserved F or W. D genes are given only for firm matches. Some rows mark clone size as missing; the rest say once, few, many or name a class of expanded clone.

d_call: .; v_call: TRBV20-1; clone_size: few; j_call: TRBJ1-2; cdr3_aa: CSATGYYGYTF; cdr3_nt: TGCAGTGCTACAGGGTACTATGGCTACACCTTC
d_call: .; v_call: TRBV2; clone_size: .; j_call: TRBJ1-5; cdr3_aa: CASNGERGAGQLSQPQHF; cdr3_nt: TGTGCCAGCAACGGCGAAAGAGGGGCGGGGCAGTTAAGTCAGCCCCAGCATTTT
d_call: TRBD1; v_call: TRBV5-1; clone_size: .; j_call: TRBJ1-2; cdr3_aa: CASSLGDRGYGYTF; cdr3_nt: TGCGCCAGCAGCCTGGGGGACAGGGGCTATGGCTACACCTTC
d_call: .; v_call: TRBV10-3; clone_size: .; j_call: TRBJ2-5; cdr3_aa: CAISESRGRGQETQYF; cdr3_nt: TGTGCCATCAGTGAGTCGCGCGGCAGGGGACAAGAGACCCAGTACTTC
d_call: .; v_call: TRBV5-1; clone_size: .; j_call: TRBJ2-4; cdr3_aa: CASSLGGENIQYF; cdr3_nt: TGCGCCAGCAGCTTGGGGGGGGAGAACATTCAGTACTTC
d_call: .; v_call: TRBV5-6; clone_size: few; j_call: TRBJ1-2; cdr3_aa: CASSEDSDGYTF; cdr3_nt: TGTGCCAGCAGCGAGGACAGCGATGGCTACACCTTC
d_call: TRBD2; v_call: TRBV27; clone_size: .; j_call: TRBJ2-1; cdr3_aa: CASSLFRSGRYNEQFF; cdr3_nt: TGTGCCAGCAGTTTATTTCGTAGCGGGCGTTACAATGAGCAGTTCTTC
d_call: .; v_call: TRBV7-2; clone_size: .; j_call: TRBJ2-3; cdr3_aa: CASSLNQRVDTQYF; cdr3_nt: TGTGCCAGCAGCTTAAACCAGCGGGTAGATACGCAGTATTTT
d_call: TRBD1; v_call: TRBV5-4; clone_size: few; j_call: TRBJ1-1; cdr3_aa: CASTTPGGYTEAFF; cdr3_nt: TGTGCCAGCACCACCCCAGGGGGCTACACTGAAGCTTTCTTT
d_call: TRBD1; v_call: TRBV7-3; clone_size: .; j_call: TRBJ2-2; cdr3_aa: CASSPSRGPTGELFF; cdr3_nt: TGTGCCAGCAGCCCCAGCAGGGGGCCCACCGGGGAGCTGTTTTTT
d_call: .; v_call: TRBV15; clone_size: few; j_call: TRBJ1-6; cdr3_aa: CATSRKDRNSPLHF; cdr3_nt: TGTGCCACCAGCAGGAAAGACAGGAATTCACCCCTCCACTTT
d_call: .; v_call: TRBV11-2; clone_size: .; j_call: TRBJ2-1; cdr3_aa: CASSLETVEQFF; cdr3_nt: TGTGCCAGCAGCTTAGAGACAGTTGAGCAGTTCTTC
d_call: TRBD2; v_call: TRBV2; clone_size: .; j_call: TRBJ2-5; cdr3_aa: CASSQAGGGETQYF; cdr3_nt: TGTGCCAGCAGTCAAGCGGGGGGTGGGGAGACCCAGTACTTC
d_call: TRBD2; v_call: TRBV10-2; clone_size: .; j_call: TRBJ2-5; cdr3_aa: CASSGGGTSGVETQYF; cdr3_nt: TGCGCCAGCAGCGGAGGGGGGACTAGCGGGGTCGAGACCCAGTACTTC
d_call: .; v_call: TRBV4-2; clone_size: .; j_call: TRBJ2-3; cdr3_aa: CASSQETGWADTQYF; cdr3_nt: TGTGCCAGCAGCCAAGAAACAGGGTGGGCAGATACGCAGTATTTT
d_call: .; v_call: TRBV5-1; clone_size: few; j_call: TRBJ2-3; cdr3_aa: CASSLYGGDTQYF; cdr3_nt: TGCGCCAGCAGCTTATACGGGGGAGATACGCAGTATTTT
d_call: TRBD1; v_call: TRBV9; clone_size: few; j_call: TRBJ1-2; cdr3_aa: CASSVEDRVAF; cdr3_nt: TGTGCCAGCAGCGTAGAGGACAGGGTTGCCTTC
d_call: .; v_call: TRBV29-1; clone_size: many; j_call: TRBJ2-7; cdr3_aa: CSVGAGLAEQYF; cdr3_nt: TGCAGCGTTGGGGCAGGCCTGGCCGAGCAGTACTTC
d_call: .; v_call: TRBV7-2; clone_size: many; j_call: TRBJ2-2; cdr3_aa: CASSFLPRSGELFF; cdr3_nt: TGTGCCAGCAGCTTCCTACCGAGGAGCGGGGAGCTGTTTTTT
d_call: TRBD1; v_call: TRBV27; clone_size: .; j_call: TRBJ1-2; cdr3_aa: CASSLQGGFNYGYTF; cdr3_nt: TGTGCCAGCAGTTTACAGGGGGGATTTAACTATGGCTACACCTTC
d_call: .; v_call: TRBV28; clone_size: .; j_call: TRBJ1-5; cdr3_aa: CASSLRSRAQPQHF; cdr3_nt: TGTGCCAGCAGTTTACGATCCAGGGCTCAGCCCCAGCATTTT
d_call: .; v_call: TRBV18; clone_size: few; j_call: TRBJ1-1; cdr3_aa: CASSNAPGESTEAFF; cdr3_nt: TGTGCCAGCTCAAACGCACCAGGGGAGAGCACTGAAGCTTTCTTT
d_call: .; v_call: TRBV15; clone_size: few; j_call: TRBJ1-3; cdr3_aa: CATSRDQNTIYF; cdr3_nt: TGTGCCACCAGCAGAGACCAAAACACCATATATTTT
d_call: TRBD2; v_call: TRBV2; clone_size: few; j_call: TRBJ2-2; cdr3_aa: CASSEMRGSTGELFF; cdr3_nt: TGTGCCAGCAGTGAAATGCGGGGGAGCACCGGGGAGCTGTTTTTT
d_call: .; v_call: TRBV9; clone_size: .; j_call: TRBJ1-4; cdr3_aa: CASSPLWGANEKLFF; cdr3_nt: TGTGCCAGCAGCCCTCTATGGGGGGCTAATGAAAAACTGTTTTTT